The clone carrying this T cell receptor beta chain was seen at least ten times. The antigen remains unidentified. This sample stems from a study of T-cell reconstitution after alpha-beta-depleted transplantation in children. Study outcomes and limitations: Reports say that about two months after transplant, the alpha-beta T cells came out of several hundred graft clones that had expanded.

Using unique molecular identifiers, the investigators prepared the TCRbeta library. MiXCR, applied by TCRdb to the PCR reads, yields one record per CDR3 protein. The sample lists 280,000 or so distinct CDR3 sequences; under 14% were seen once. The CDR3 spans 15 residues. Between the trimmed V and J ends, which lost 0 bases and 5 bases, there was a span of 9 bases. CDR1 is SGHRS, CDR2 YFSETQ, per germline. This clonotype originated in a male patient under 10 years old who had a stem cell transplant for chronic granulomatous disease, so the T cells may come from the graft donor. Sequenced material: peripheral blood, taken 180 days after TCRalphabeta/CD19-depleted stem cell transplant. V and J are TRBV5-1 and TRBJ1-6; D possibly corresponds to TRBD1 (6 bases). The CDR3 loop is CASSLEGHHNSPLHF. For the CDR3, the DNA is TGCGCCAGCAGCTTGGAGGGACATCATAATTCACCCCTCCACTTT.